This T cell receptor (beta chain) was recovered during a study of beta chain features in type 1 diabetes. Findings and limits, study-wide: For patients and controls alike, PCR might favor shorter templates to the same degree. Within each of all four CD4+ subsets, Type 1 diabetes patients had TCRB CDR3s that were moderately but significantly shorter. When cDNA is sequenced, cells with high TCR expression could be over-represented.

This CDR3 is built from 13 residues. CDR1 is GTSNPN, CDR2 SVGIG, per germline (reference sequence). With 2 bases removed from V and 0 bases from J, the gap between germline ends came to 7 bases. TCRB transcripts that were expressed got sequenced, as all of the isolated RNA had been reverse transcribed. The repertoire was sequenced with immunoSEQ multiplex PCR; TCRdb's copy has only in-frame clones and lacks some. The sample has 600,000 or so clones, over 12% seen once. Comments on this clone: Its antigen is currently unknown.

The chain combines TRBV30 with TRBJ1-1; D not resolved. The sequencing input was naive CD4+ T cells from blood. The sequence derives from a man younger than 30 with type 1 diabetes. CDR3 DNA: TGTGCCTGGAGTAAACAGTTGAACACTGAAGCTTTCTTT. It codes for CAWSKQLNTEAFF.